The next 27 T cell receptor beta chains were all read from a single sample in a study of OX40 agonist ivuxolimab in advanced cancers. The method was immunoSEQ multiplex PCR; TCRdb's version includes in-frame clones alone and lacks a portion of them. The sample holds 65,000 to 70,000 clones, about 80% seen once. Sequencing was performed on CD4+ or CD8+ T cells sorted from blood, taken in a trial of the OX40 agonist ivuxolimab. The receptors were gathered from an adult with an advanced solid tumor such as melanoma, head and neck, liver or kidney cancer.

V gene TRBV28 combines with J gene TRBJ1-1; D not resolved. Trimming took off 2 bases at V and 7 bases at J, with 14 bases between the two ends. The CDR3 spans 14 residues. Germline V CDR1 and CDR2: MDHEN, SYDVKM. The CDR3 DNA follows: TGTGCCAGCAGTTTAGGCCAACTTCTTTATGAAGCTTTCTTT. It yields the protein CASSLGQLLYEAFF. The full variable domain, rest sourced from reference TRBV28 and TRBJ1-1, is DVKVTQSSRYLVKRTGEKVFLECVQDMDHENMFWYRQDPGLGLRLIYFSYDVKMKEKGDIPEGYSVSREKKERFSLILESASTNQTSMYLCASSLGQLLYEAFFGQGTRLTVV.

The gene calls are TRBV5-1 and TRBJ1-1; 9 bases fit TRBD1. J lost 8 bases, V lost 4 bases, and 6 bases had no gene match. Germline V gene sequence: CDR1 SGHRS, CDR2 YFSETQ. This CDR3 is 13 amino acids long. The CDR3 sequence: CASSVGDRAEAFF. The CDR3 DNA follows: TGCGCCAGCAGCGTGGGGGACAGGGCGGAAGCTTTCTTT.

The chain employs TRBV14 and TRBJ2-1; D is undetermined. V shed 1 base and J shed 9 bases, with 4 bases lying between them. The CDR3 loop spans 11 amino acids. The germline CDR1 and CDR2 sequences are SGHDN and FVKESK. As DNA, the CDR3 is TGTGCCAGCAGCCAAGGGGGTGAGCAGTTCTTC. Encoded protein: CASSQGGEQFF.

The chain is built from TRBV18 and TRBJ1-2, with D hard to call. Per germline, CDR1 KGHSH and CDR2 LQKENI. The CDR3 length is 13 residues. The V end was cut by 4 bases, the J end by 4 bases, with 10 bases between. The CDR3 region is CASSQGEGYGYTF. The CDR3 DNA reads as TGTGCCAGCTCACAGGGTGAGGGCTATGGCTACACCTTC.

This clone was seen only a few times. The chain carries TRBV4-1 and TRBJ1-4, with TRBD1 as a possible D gene (5 bases). Looked up from germline, CDR1 is MGHRA and CDR2 is YSYEKL. V dropped 0 bases and J dropped 6 bases, with 14 bases sitting between them. The CDR3 runs to 16 residues. For the CDR3, the DNA is TGCGCCAGCAGCCAAGATTATGGCAGGGAATATGAAAAACTGTTTTTT. Translation: CASSQDYGREYEKLFF.

J is TRBJ2-7 and V is TRBV19, with D unresolved. Trimming pared 3 bases from V and 3 bases from J, leaving 6 bases between. From germline, CDR1 is LNHDA and CDR2 SQIVND (reference sequence). The CDR3 consists of 12 residues. CDR3 amino acids: CASSIPGYEQYF. The CDR3 coding sequence is TGTGCCAGTAGTATTCCCGGCTACGAGCAGTACTTC.

This chain uses TRBV5-4 with TRBJ2-1; 8 bases match TRBD2. Germline values: CDR1 SGHNT, CDR2 YYREEE (reference sequence). The ends lost 0 bases at V and 5 bases at J; junction bases unmatched: 4. The CDR3 is 15 residues long. Written as DNA, the CDR3 is TGTGCCAGCAGCTTGGAGCGGGGGCGGAACAATGAGCAGTTCTTC. Translated, it gives CASSLERGRNNEQFF.

The sample holds a few counts of this clone. The chain couples TRBV10-1 to TRBJ1-5, with D unclear. The CDR3 totals 13 residues. The germline CDR1 and CDR2 sequences are WNHNN and SYGVQD (reference sequence). The V end was cut by 3 bases, the J end by 9 bases, with 12 bases between. The CDR3 DNA follows: TGCGCCAGCAGTGACCTAAGCTTTGGGCCCCAGCATTTT. Encoded protein: CASSDLSFGPQHF.

The chain links TRBV5-4 to TRBJ1-6; possible D gene TRBD1, 5 bases. With 3 bases removed from V and 7 bases from J, the gap between germline ends came to 14 bases. The CDR3 length is 15 residues. CDR1 is SGHNT, CDR2 YYREEE, per germline (reference sequence). The CDR3 region has the DNA TGTGCCAGCAGCTCCCCCGGGACGCACAATTCACCCCTCCACTTT. Its protein product is CASSSPGTHNSPLHF.

This rearrangement joins TRBV19 to TRBJ2-3, with D possibly matching TRBD2 (5 bases). The CDR3 runs 13 residues. V was clipped by 5 bases and J by 4 bases, with 10 bases between them. Germline lookup yields CDR1 LNHDA and CDR2 SQIVND (reference sequence). The CDR3 DNA reads as TGTGCCAGTAGTCTCGGGATTTCAGATACGCAGTATTTT. Protein sequence: CASSLGISDTQYF.

The chain uses TRBV28 and TRBJ2-1; TRBD1 matches at 9 bases. CDR3 length: 17 residues. Trimming at V came to 6 bases and at J to 6 bases, leaving 15 bases not matched to a gene. In germline, CDR1 is MDHEN, CDR2 SYDVKM. The CDR3 sequence is CASSNRGLGLALNEQFF. The CDR3 nucleotides are TGTGCCAGCAGCAACAGGGGGCTGGGGCTAGCGCTCAATGAGCAGTTCTTC.

The chain recombines TRBV10-3 with TRBJ2-2; 7 bases are a match to TRBD2. V lost 6 bases and J lost 4; bases outside the gene matches: 11. The CDR3 spans 16 residues. In germline, CDR1 is ENHRY, CDR2 SYGVKD. The DNA for the CDR3 is TGTGCCATCAGCGGACTGAAAGGGAGGGGCACCGGGGAGCTGTTTTTT. It codes for CAISGLKGRGTGELFF.

This clone was recorded once. The rearrangement joins TRBV5-1 to TRBJ2-5, with 11 bases that match TRBD2. The germline gives CDR1 SGHRS, CDR2 YFSETQ. CDR3 length: 15 residues. V lost 4 bases and J lost 1; bases outside the gene matches: 3. This CDR3 is CASSATSGAQETQYF. The DNA for the CDR3 is TGCGCCAGCAGCGCGACTAGCGGGGCCCAAGAGACCCAGTACTTC.

The gene calls are TRBV4-1 and TRBJ1-2; D unresolved. From germline, CDR1 is MGHRA and CDR2 YSYEKL. The CDR3 consists of 15 residues. Trimming took 5 bases from V and 9 from J, leaving 22 bases between them. The CDR3 DNA follows: TGCGCCAGCAGCAACTCCGGACCCGGGCGGATGAGCTACACCTTC. It encodes CASSNSGPGRMSYTF.

The chain combines TRBV4-1 with TRBJ2-7, with D hard to call. CDR3 length: 14 residues. V shed 1 base and J shed 2 bases, with 9 bases lying between them. CDR1 is MGHRA, CDR2 YSYEKL, per germline. The CDR3 DNA reads TGCGCCAGCAGCCAAGGAAACAGCGCCTACGAGCAGTACTTC. This encodes CASSQGNSAYEQYF.

The rearrangement uses TRBV30 and TRBJ2-4; D possibly uses TRBD1 or TRBD2 (5 bases each). From germline, CDR1 is GTSNPN and CDR2 SVGIG (reference sequence). The CDR3 is made up of 14 amino acids. The V end was cut by 0 bases, the J end by 6 bases, with 12 bases between. In nucleotides, the CDR3 is TGTGCCTGGAGTGTAGGGACGGACACAAACATTCAGTACTTC. Amino acid sequence: CAWSVGTDTNIQYF.

This chain joins TRBV5-1 and TRBJ2-1; possible D gene TRBD2, 5 bases. This CDR3 spans 15 amino acids. Germline V gene lookup returns CDR1 SGHRS and CDR2 YFSETQ. The V and J ends lost 4 bases and 4 bases respectively, with 15 bases between them. CDR3 amino acids: CASSPWTSRYNEQFF. The CDR3 DNA reads TGCGCCAGCAGCCCCTGGACTTCTCGTTACAATGAGCAGTTCTTC.

This chain joins TRBV5-1 and TRBJ2-1; D possibly corresponds to TRBD2 (6 bases). Per germline, CDR1 SGHRS and CDR2 YFSETQ. The ends were cut back, 6 bases at V and 2 bases at J, with 12 bases in the middle. The CDR3 extends over 14 amino acids. The CDR3 DNA follows: TGCGCCAGCAACGTCGGGAGCCCCTACAATGAGCAGTTCTTC. Encoded protein: CASNVGSPYNEQFF.

V and J are TRBV19 and TRBJ2-5; perhaps D is TRBD1 or TRBD2 (5 bases each). The DNA end favors TRBJ2-7, so the J call may be wrong. The V gene's germline CDR1 is LNHDA and CDR2 SQIVND (reference sequence). The CDR3 runs to 14 residues. The chain's CDR3 is CASMMSGRVYEQYF. The CDR3 DNA sequence: TGTGCCAGTATGATGTCGGGGCGGGTCTACGAGCAGTACTTC.

This chain joins TRBV5-1 and TRBJ2-5; a weak D match, TRBD1 (6 bases). This CDR3 has 16 amino acids. Germline-derived CDR1 and CDR2 are SGHRS and YFSETQ. Trimming removed 0 bases from V and 4 bases from J, with 16 bases in between. The CDR3 loop is CASSLDRAPGAETQYF. Written as DNA, the CDR3 is TGCGCCAGCAGCTTGGACAGGGCCCCCGGGGCAGAGACCCAGTACTTC.

V gene TRBV11-2 combines with J gene TRBJ2-3; D possibly corresponds to TRBD2 (6 bases). This CDR3 is 16 amino acids long. Trimming took off 5 bases at V and 5 bases at J, with 20 bases between the two ends. The germline V gene encodes CDR1 SGHAT and CDR2 FQNNGV. This CDR3 is CASSTTGGKRGDTQYF. CDR3 in DNA: TGTGCCAGCAGCACCACTGGGGGGAAGCGAGGAGATACGCAGTATTTT. The whole variable domain, remainder taken from reference TRBV11-2 and TRBJ2-3, is EAGVAQSPRYKIIEKRQSVAFWCNPISGHATLYWYQQILGQGPKLLIQFQNNGVVDDSQLPKDRFSAERLKGVDSTLKIQPAKLEDSAVYLCASSTTGGKRGDTQYFGPGTRLTVL.

The chain carries TRBV19 and TRBJ1-2; tentatively, D is TRBD1 (5 bases). V was pared by 4 bases and J by 7 bases, with 13 bases between. CDR3 length equals 13 residues. CDR1 and CDR2 (germline): LNHDA, SQIVND (reference sequence). In DNA, the CDR3 is TGTGCCAGTAGTAACCCCTCGGGGGTTGGCTACACCTTC. This encodes CASSNPSGVGYTF.

This chain connects TRBV5-1 to TRBJ1-6; D not certain. This CDR3 spans 13 amino acids. Trimming took 0 bases from V and 7 from J, leaving 5 bases between them. Germline V gene sequence: CDR1 SGHRS, CDR2 YFSETQ. DNA of the CDR3: TGCGCCAGCAGCTTGGGGGAAAATTCACCCCTCCACTTT. Its translation is CASSLGENSPLHF.

The genes are TRBV4-1 and TRBJ2-5; 8 bases are shared with TRBD1. The CDR3 covers 13 residues. Germline V gene data show CDR1 as MGHRA and CDR2 as YSYEKL. Trimming at V came to 6 bases and at J to 7 bases, leaving 7 bases not matched to a gene. CDR3 coding DNA: TGCGCCAGCAGATCGGACAGGGATGGGACCCAGTACTTC. It specifies CASRSDRDGTQYF.

The chain is built from TRBV25-1 and TRBJ2-7; D may be TRBD2 (6 bases). V gave up 6 bases and J gave up 1 base, with 13 bases separating them. The V gene's germline CDR1 is MGHDK and CDR2 SYGVNS. CDR3 length equals 14 residues. CDR3 residues: CASRSRGRSYEQYF. The CDR3 DNA follows: TGTGCCAGCAGATCGCGGGGCAGATCCTACGAGCAGTACTTC.

V and J are TRBV4-2 and TRBJ2-3; 7 bases fit TRBD1. CDR1 is LGHNA, CDR2 YNFKEQ, per germline. V lost 5 bases to trimming and J lost 0 bases; unmatched junction nucleotides: 8. The CDR3 contains 16 residues. CDR3 nucleotides: TGTGCCAGCAGCACCTTACAGGGGCCTAGCACAGATACGCAGTATTTT. Translation: CASSTLQGPSTDTQYF.

This clone was found a few times. The CDR3 sequence is CASSRGTGKNTEAFF. In DNA form, the CDR3 reads TGTGCCAGCAGCCGCGGAACAGGGAAGAACACTGAAGCTTTCTTT. J is TRBJ1-1 and V is TRBV11-3; D possibly corresponds to TRBD1 (6 bases). Germline V gene data show CDR1 as SGHNT and CDR2 as YENEEA. The CDR3 is 15 residues long. The V end lost 5 bases, the J end lost 1 base, and 14 bases lay between the germline ends.